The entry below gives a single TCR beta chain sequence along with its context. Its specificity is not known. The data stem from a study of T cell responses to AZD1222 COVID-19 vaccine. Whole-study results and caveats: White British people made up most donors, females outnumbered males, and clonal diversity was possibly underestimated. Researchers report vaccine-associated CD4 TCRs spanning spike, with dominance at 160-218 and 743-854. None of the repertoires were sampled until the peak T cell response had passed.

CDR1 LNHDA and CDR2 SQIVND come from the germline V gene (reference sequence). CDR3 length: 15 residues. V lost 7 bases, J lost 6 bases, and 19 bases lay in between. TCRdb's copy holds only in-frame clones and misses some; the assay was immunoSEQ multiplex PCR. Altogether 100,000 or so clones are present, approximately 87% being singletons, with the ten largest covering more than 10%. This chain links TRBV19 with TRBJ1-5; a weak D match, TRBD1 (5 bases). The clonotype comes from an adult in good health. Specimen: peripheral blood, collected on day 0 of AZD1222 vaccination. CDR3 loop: CASTSTSRAPQPQHF. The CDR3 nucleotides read TGTGCCAGTACCTCAACCAGCAGGGCGCCTCAGCCCCAGCATTTT.